This entry is about one T cell receptor (beta chain). Its antigen is undetermined. The junction shows a germline mismatch at one end, possibly a read error. Germline CDR1 reads MDHEN; CDR2 reads SYDVKM. This CDR3 has 14 residues. This record comes from a study of shared clonotypes between healthy human individuals. Study-level information: Each donor had three CD4 naive, three CD4 memory, two CD8 naive and one CD8 memory plate.

Approximately 220 ng DNA, tens of thousands of T cell genomes, went into each sorted-subset replicate PCR. Sequenced by immunoSEQ multiplex PCR; TCRdb stores in-frame clones only, minus some. The sample has roughly 2.2 million clones, less than 95% seen once. General study findings and limits: Relative to clonotypes present in all four donors, those not shared had lower generation probabilities.

The sequence was obtained from a young man in good health. Some clones in this sample may be carry-over from other donors' samples. The sequencing input was naive CD4+ T cells from PBMCs. Subset noted: CD45RA+ positively selected. This chain uses TRBV28 with TRBJ2-7; no clear D. DNA for the CDR3: TGTGCCAGCAGCCTAGGGCTCCAGCTCTACGAGCAGTGCTTC. This codes for CASSLGLQLYEQCF.